This entry lists 20 T cell receptor beta chains sequenced from one sample in a study of a mutant IDH1 vaccine in newly diagnosed glioma (dated by TCRdb to the early 2020s). The library was generated by the immunoSEQ multiplex PCR assay. The table was pulled from immuneACCESS by TCRdb, which kept in-frame rearrangements only. Such tables lose some clones; where checked, under half of the loss comes from unresolved V genes, and the rest has no known cause. The sample table contains approximately 100,000 clones; only one count was recorded for about 90% of them. In total, the top ten clones hold around 0.6% of the sample. The meaning of the sample's time point label: baseline, week 1 (first vaccination visit). This sample's treatment or condition label indicates: pre-vaccination baseline after standard-of-care therapy. The sample here was PBMCs, taken from a glioma patient treated with radiotherapy, temozolomide or both. The receptor source for this set is a woman between 45 and 65 years old with glioma.

This clone has just one count. One junction end does not reproduce the germline sequence, and a read error may be involved. This chain uses TRBV6-1 with TRBJ2-3; 9 nucleotides agree with TRBD1. The CDR3 contains 16 residues. Germline values: CDR1 MNHNS, CDR2 SASEGT. The CDR3 DNA reads as TGTGCCAGCAGTAAAGCCGGGACAGGGCGACCAGATACGCAGTATTTT. This encodes CASSKAGTGRPDTQYF.

This chain links TRBV7-9 with TRBJ1-5; tentative D call: TRBD1 (5 bases). From germline, CDR1 is SEHNR and CDR2 FQNEAQ (reference sequence). Deletions cut 1 base from V and 7 bases from J, with 11 bases between. This CDR3 comprises 14 residues. The CDR3 is CASSLGRVDQPQHF. In DNA form, the CDR3 reads TGTGCCAGCAGCTTAGGCAGGGTCGACCAGCCCCAGCATTTT.

This sequence joins TRBV5-1 and TRBJ2-1, with 7 bases fitting TRBD2. V lost 4 bases, J lost 7 bases, and 20 bases stayed unmatched. This CDR3 has 18 amino acids. Germline-derived CDR1 and CDR2 are SGHRS and YFSETQ. The DNA of the CDR3 is TGCGCCAGCAGCACATGGGGTTGGGTTAGCGGGCGACTAAATGAGCAGTTCTTC. Protein sequence: CASSTWGWVSGRLNEQFF. Full variable domain (missing parts from reference TRBV5-1 and TRBJ2-1): KAGVTQTPRYLIKTRGQQVTLSCSPISGHRSVSWYQQTPGQGLQFLFEYFSETQRNKGNFPGRFSGRQFSNSRSEMNVSTLELGDSALYLCASSTWGWVSGRLNEQFFGPGTRLTVL.

V gene TRBV2 combines with J gene TRBJ2-6; 8 bases match TRBD1. The CDR3 is made up of 16 amino acids. In germline, CDR1 is SNHLY, CDR2 FYNNEI. The V segment lost 8 bases and the J segment 0 bases; nucleotides outside the gene matches: 6. CDR3 loop: CASAGQALSGANVLTF. DNA of the CDR3: TGTGCCAGCGCGGGACAGGCGCTCTCTGGGGCCAACGTCCTGACTTTC.

This sequence joins TRBV5-1 and TRBJ1-1; the D is unclear. The CDR3 extends over 15 amino acids. The germline V gene has CDR1 SGHRS and CDR2 YFSETQ. V shed 5 bases and J shed 4 bases, with 18 bases lying between them. The CDR3 sequence: CASRQTPTAGTEAFF. CDR3 bases: TGCGCCAGCAGACAAACCCCGACGGCGGGCACTGAAGCTTTCTTT.

The CDR3 loop is CASSERVGLAGGSSYNEQFF. As DNA, the CDR3 is TGTGCCAGCAGTGAACGAGTGGGACTAGCGGGAGGGAGCTCCTACAATGAGCAGTTCTTC. The V call is TRBV6-1, the J call TRBJ2-1; TRBD2 aligns across 16 bases. V lost 2 bases to trimming and J lost 0 bases; unmatched junction nucleotides: 7. Germline lookup yields CDR1 MNHNS and CDR2 SASEGT. CDR3 length: 20 amino acids.

This clone was picked up one time. The rearrangement uses TRBV10-1 and TRBJ2-7; no definite D call. The CDR3 loop spans 14 amino acids. Trimming shortened V by 4 bases and J by 4 bases, and 14 bases separated the two germline ends. Germline values: CDR1 WNHNN, CDR2 SYGVQD (reference sequence). The CDR3 nucleotides are TGCGCCAGCAGTGCGTCCCTGGGCGGTTACGAGCAGTACTTC. It specifies CASSASLGGYEQYF.

The chain carries TRBV10-2 and TRBJ2-7; 14 bases agree with TRBD2. CDR1 is WSHSY, CDR2 SAAADI, per germline. J gave up 6 bases and V 2 bases, and 6 bases lay outside the gene matches. CDR3 length: 16 residues. The CDR3, as DNA: TGCGCCAGCAGTGAGCCGAGACTAGCGGGAGGGGGCGAGCAGTACTTC. Residues: CASSEPRLAGGGEQYF.

This chain connects TRBV6-5 to TRBJ1-1; D gene uncertain. The germline V gene has CDR1 MNHEY and CDR2 SVGAGI. CDR3 size: 15 residues. The V end lost 5 bases, the J end lost 0 bases, and 13 bases lay between the germline ends. This chain's CDR3 is CASSRTDYVNTEAFF. The CDR3 region has the DNA TGTGCCAGCAGTAGAACTGATTACGTGAACACTGAAGCTTTCTTT.

CDR3 nucleotides: TGCGCCAGCAGCTTGATAGCGGGAGCGAGGGAGCAGTACTTC. As protein: CASSLIAGAREQYF. The chain links TRBV5-1 to TRBJ2-7, with 9 nucleotides matching TRBD2. V shed 1 base and J 7 bases; nucleotides not matched to a gene: 6. This CDR3 comprises 14 residues. Germline V gives CDR1 SGHRS, CDR2 YFSETQ.

This clone was detected only once. This chain joins TRBV10-1 and TRBJ2-3; 8 nucleotides match TRBD2. Trimming cost V 5 bases and J 5 bases; bases outside gene matches: 6. The CDR3 runs 14 residues. Germline CDR1 WNHNN, CDR2 SYGVQD (reference sequence). The CDR3 nucleotides are TGCGCCAGCAGTTTGAGCGGGAGACAAGATACGCAGTATTTT. Protein product: CASSLSGRQDTQYF.

CDR3 nucleotides: TGTGCCATCAGTGAGTACCCCCCGGGACTAGGGGTTAATGAGCAGTTCTTC. This translates into CAISEYPPGLGVNEQFF. J is TRBJ2-1 and V is TRBV10-3, with 8 positions matching TRBD2. This CDR3 contains 17 residues. J was trimmed by 7 bases and V by 1 base; bases with no gene match: 12. Germline V lookup: CDR1 ENHRY, CDR2 SYGVKD.

This clone appeared once. The chain has TRBV27 and TRBJ2-5, with TRBD1 identical over 7 bases. CDR3 length: 13 residues. V shed 6 bases and J 5 bases; nucleotides not matched to a gene: 6. Germline assignment: CDR1 MNHEY and CDR2 SMNVEV (reference sequence). The CDR3 is CASSRDSPETQYF. CDR3 in DNA: TGTGCCAGCAGCCGGGACAGCCCGGAGACCCAGTACTTC.

The chain has TRBV28 and TRBJ1-1, with D possibly TRBD1 on 5 matching bases. Trimming cost V 7 bases and J 1 base, with 10 bases left between them. The CDR3 loop spans 13 amino acids. The V gene's germline CDR1 is MDHEN and CDR2 SYDVKM. CDR3 sequence reads: CASTRGGNTEAFF. In nucleotides, the CDR3 is TGTGCCAGCACGAGGGGCGGGAACACTGAAGCTTTCTTT.

The rearrangement uses TRBV6-1 and TRBJ2-1; D is ambiguous. Germline V gives CDR1 MNHNS, CDR2 SASEGT. The CDR3 loop spans 11 amino acids. V gave up 6 bases and J gave up 10 bases, with 10 bases separating them. The DNA of the CDR3 is TGTGCCAGCAGGGACGCGCTAGAGCAGTTCTTC. Its translation: CASRDALEQFF.

The rearrangement uses TRBV2 and TRBJ1-5; D gene uncertain. This CDR3 comprises 10 residues. Germline V CDR1 and CDR2: SNHLY, FYNNEI. Deletions cut 6 bases from V and 14 bases from J, with 11 bases between. The CDR3 reads CASRGAFEHF. The CDR3 DNA reads TGTGCCAGCAGGGGAGCATTTGAGCATTTT.

A note on this clone: This sample also contains other DNA sequences that code for the same CDR3. The chain recombines TRBV6-1 with TRBJ2-1; D gene ambiguous. The length of the CDR3 is 15 residues. Germline assignment: CDR1 MNHNS and CDR2 SASEGT. V gave up 0 bases and J gave up 0 bases, with 6 bases separating them. In DNA, the CDR3 is TGTGCCAGCAGTGAAGCGGGATCCTCCTACAATGAGCAGTTCTTC. Translation: CASSEAGSSYNEQFF.

The rearrangement joins TRBV10-3 to TRBJ2-6; D perhaps matches TRBD1 (5 bases). Germline V CDR1 and CDR2: ENHRY, SYGVKD. V was pared by 3 bases and J by 0 bases, with 6 bases between. The CDR3 length is 15 residues. CDR3 sequence reads: CAISDRDSGANVLTF. CDR3 in DNA: TGTGCCATCAGTGACAGGGACTCTGGGGCCAACGTCCTGACTTTC.

This chain connects TRBV7-2 to TRBJ2-3, with a possible D match to TRBD1 (5 bases). V shed 5 bases and J shed 6 bases, with 12 bases lying between them. CDR1 and CDR2 from the germline V gene are SGHTA and FQGNSA. The CDR3 spans 13 residues. The CDR3 DNA sequence: TGTGCCAGCAGCGCCAGGGTTCTTGATACGCAGTATTTT. As protein: CASSARVLDTQYF. Variable domain in full (rest from reference TRBV7-2 and TRBJ2-3): GAGVSQSPSNKVTEKGKDVELRCDPISGHTALYWYRQSLGQGLEFLIYFQGNSAPDKSGLPSDRFSAERTGGSVSTLTIQRTQQEDSAVYLCASSARVLDTQYFGPGTRLTVL.

The chain carries TRBV25-1 and TRBJ2-5; no firm D call. The J call may be incorrect, as the DNA end agrees better with TRBJ2-7. Germline CDR1 MGHDK, CDR2 SYGVNS. The CDR3 has 13 residues. CDR3 nucleotides: TGTGCCAGCAGTGATTCAGATCCCTACGAGCAGTACTTC. Translated: CASSDSDPYEQYF.